Presented here are 9 T cell receptor beta chains from one specimen sequenced in a study of T cells in tumors after PD-1 blockade (dated by TCRdb to about 2019). The time point label, read with the paper, signifies: before anti-PD-1 therapy. Receptors were amplified or captured by the immunoSEQ multiplex PCR assay. In TCRdb, the immuneACCESS table is reduced to in-frame sequences with V and J assigned. These tables do not hold every clone; where another copy was compared, an unresolved V gene accounts for under half, and the others remain unexplained. In all, the sample holds about 59,000 clones, and roughly 78% of those were seen once. About an eighth of the sample is in the top ten clones. Here the sequenced sample was PBMCs, taken before anti-PD-1 treatment. These receptor sequences come from a human donor with basal cell carcinoma.

This clone is a singleton in its sample. Distinct nucleotide sequences in the sample also encode this CDR3. V usage is TRBV18 and J usage is TRBJ2-7; 9 bases are a match to TRBD1. The CDR3 loop spans 14 amino acids. Germline V gives CDR1 KGHSH, CDR2 LQKENI. The V and J ends lost 6 bases and 3 bases, in that order; junction bases with no gene match: 6. The CDR3 loop reads CASSPGTGHYEQYF. CDR3 DNA sequence: TGTGCCAGCTCCCCCGGGACAGGGCACTACGAGCAGTACTTC.

The CDR3 DNA is TGTGCCAGCAGTCCCCAGGGGGCGAACACTGAAGCTTTCTTT. It yields the protein CASSPQGANTEAFF. The gene calls are TRBV27 and TRBJ1-1, with 8 positions matching TRBD1. The trim removed 5 bases at V and 1 base at J, leaving 3 bases unmatched. The germline CDR1 and CDR2 sequences are MNHEY and SMNVEV (reference sequence). The CDR3 has 14 residues.

The V and J genes are TRBV5-8 and TRBJ1-5; TRBD1 matches 10 bases. J gave up 9 bases and V 3 bases, and 6 bases lay outside the gene matches. This CDR3 region has 14 residues. CDR1 and CDR2 (germline): SGHTS, YDEGEE. The CDR3 here is CASSSGQGKGPQHF. The CDR3 bases are TGTGCCAGCAGCTCGGGACAGGGGAAAGGGCCCCAGCATTTT.

The chain has TRBV29-1 and TRBJ2-5; a weak D match, TRBD2 (5 bases). V lost 4 bases and J lost 5, with 14 bases in between. The germline V gene encodes CDR1 SQVTM and CDR2 ANQGSEA. The CDR3 loop spans 13 amino acids. The CDR3 DNA sequence: TGCAGCGTTGGCACGGGGTATGGTGAGACCCAGTACTTC. It yields the protein CSVGTGYGETQYF.

The V call is TRBV5-4, the J call TRBJ1-2; weak D call: TRBD1 (6 bases). CDR1 is SGHNT and CDR2 is YYREEE in the germline V gene (reference sequence). V was shortened by 2 bases and J by 7 bases, with 18 bases between the two germline ends. CDR3 length: 15 amino acids. The CDR3 sequence is CASSLRGTTGGGYTF. DNA for the CDR3: TGTGCCAGCAGCTTACGAGGGACAACGGGAGGTGGCTACACCTTC.

In its sample, this clone was seen a few times. The chain carries TRBV7-6 and TRBJ2-5; unclear D gene. The CDR3 is 12 residues long. The V end was cut by 4 bases, the J end by 7 bases, with 10 bases between. The V gene's germline CDR1 is SGHVS and CDR2 FNYEAQ. DNA for the CDR3: TGTGCCAGCAGCTCTACGACGGGGACCCAGTACTTC. Protein: CASSSTTGTQYF.

The sample holds one count of this clone. The rearrangement uses TRBV7-9 and TRBJ1-1, with TRBD1 matching over 7 bases. The CDR3 is made up of 15 amino acids. J was trimmed by 4 bases and V by 3 bases; bases with no gene match: 8. The V gene's germline CDR1 is SEHNR and CDR2 FQNEAQ (reference sequence). CDR3 in DNA: TGTGCCAGCAGCTTTCGGACAGGAGGGACCACTGAAGCTTTCTTT. Translation gives CASSFRTGGTTEAFF.

This rearrangement joins TRBV12-5 to TRBJ2-1; D might be TRBD2 (5 bases). Trimming stripped 9 bases from V and 9 bases from J, with 15 bases between. Germline V gives CDR1 LGHNT, CDR2 FRNRAP. The CDR3 length is 12 residues. The CDR3 loop reads CASAGPWSEQFF. The CDR3 nucleotides read TGTGCTAGCGCGGGCCCGTGGAGTGAGCAGTTCTTC.

The gene calls are TRBV7-6 and TRBJ2-1; D is tentatively TRBD1 or TRBD2 (6 bases each). The CDR3 length is 16 residues. CDR1 is SGHVS and CDR2 is FNYEAQ in the germline V gene. The V and J ends lost 5 bases and 0 bases respectively, with 14 bases between them. The DNA of the CDR3 is TGTGCCAGCAGCACTTCCGGGGGCGGCTCCTACAATGAGCAGTTCTTC. This sequence encodes CASSTSGGGSYNEQFF.